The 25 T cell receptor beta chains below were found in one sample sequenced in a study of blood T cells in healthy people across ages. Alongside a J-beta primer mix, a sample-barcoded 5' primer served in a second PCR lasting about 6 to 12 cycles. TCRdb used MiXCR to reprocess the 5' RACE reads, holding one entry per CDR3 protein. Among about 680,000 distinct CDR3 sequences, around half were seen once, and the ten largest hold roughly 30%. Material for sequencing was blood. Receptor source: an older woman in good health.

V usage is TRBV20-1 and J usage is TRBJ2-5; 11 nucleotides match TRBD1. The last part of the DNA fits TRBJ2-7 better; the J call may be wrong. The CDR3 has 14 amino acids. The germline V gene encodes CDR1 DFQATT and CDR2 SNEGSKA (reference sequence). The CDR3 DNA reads TGCAGTGCACCGCGGACAGGGGGCCTTTACGAGCAGTACTTC. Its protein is CSAPRTGGLYEQYF.

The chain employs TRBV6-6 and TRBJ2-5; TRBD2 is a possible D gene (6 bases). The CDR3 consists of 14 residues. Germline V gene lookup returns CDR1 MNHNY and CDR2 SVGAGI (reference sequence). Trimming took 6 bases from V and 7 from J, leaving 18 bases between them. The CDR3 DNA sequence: TGTGCCAGCAGCCCCGGCGGGGTTTTAGGGACCCAGTACTTC. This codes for CASSPGGVLGTQYF.

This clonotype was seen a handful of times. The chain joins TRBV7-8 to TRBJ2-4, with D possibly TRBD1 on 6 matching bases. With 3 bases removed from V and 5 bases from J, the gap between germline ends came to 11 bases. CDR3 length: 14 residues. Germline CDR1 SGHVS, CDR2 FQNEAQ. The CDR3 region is CASSLETGENIQYF. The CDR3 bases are TGTGCCAGCAGCTTGGAGACAGGAGAAAACATTCAGTACTTC.

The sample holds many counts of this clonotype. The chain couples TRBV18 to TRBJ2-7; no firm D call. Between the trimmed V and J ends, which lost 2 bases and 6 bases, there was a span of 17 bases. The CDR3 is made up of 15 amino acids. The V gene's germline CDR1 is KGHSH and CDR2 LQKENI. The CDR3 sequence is CASSPIGRPDGEQYF. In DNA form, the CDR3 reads TGTGCCAGCTCACCAATTGGACGGCCGGACGGCGAGCAGTACTTC.

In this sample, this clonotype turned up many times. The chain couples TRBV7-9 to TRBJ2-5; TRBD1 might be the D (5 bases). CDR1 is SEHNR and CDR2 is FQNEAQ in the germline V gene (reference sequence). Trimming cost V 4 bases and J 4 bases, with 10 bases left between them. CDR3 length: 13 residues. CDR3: CASSSGMRETQYF. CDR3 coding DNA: TGTGCCAGCAGCTCAGGGATGCGAGAGACCCAGTACTTC.

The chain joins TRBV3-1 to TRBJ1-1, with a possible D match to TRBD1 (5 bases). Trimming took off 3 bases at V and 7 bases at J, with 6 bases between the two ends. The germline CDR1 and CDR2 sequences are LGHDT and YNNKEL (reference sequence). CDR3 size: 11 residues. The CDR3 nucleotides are TGTGCCAGCAGCCATAGGGGTGAAGCTTTCTTT. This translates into CASSHRGEAFF.

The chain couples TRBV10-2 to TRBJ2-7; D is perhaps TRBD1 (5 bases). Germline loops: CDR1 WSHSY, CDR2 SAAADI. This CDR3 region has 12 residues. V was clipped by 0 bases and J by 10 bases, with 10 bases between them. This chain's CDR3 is CASSESLRTQYF. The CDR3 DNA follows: TGCGCCAGCAGTGAGTCGTTGAGGACACAGTACTTC.

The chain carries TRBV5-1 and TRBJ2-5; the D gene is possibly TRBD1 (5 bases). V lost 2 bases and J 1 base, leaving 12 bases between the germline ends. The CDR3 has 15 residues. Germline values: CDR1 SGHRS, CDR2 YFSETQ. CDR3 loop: CASSLIPGPQETQYF. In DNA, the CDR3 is TGCGCCAGCAGCTTAATTCCAGGGCCCCAAGAGACCCAGTACTTC. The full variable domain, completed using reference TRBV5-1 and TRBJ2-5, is KAGVTQTPRYLIKTRGQQVTLSCSPISGHRSVSWYQQTPGQGLQFLFEYFSETQRNKGNFPGRFSGRQFSNSRSEMNVSTLELGDSALYLCASSLIPGPQETQYFGPGTRLLVL.

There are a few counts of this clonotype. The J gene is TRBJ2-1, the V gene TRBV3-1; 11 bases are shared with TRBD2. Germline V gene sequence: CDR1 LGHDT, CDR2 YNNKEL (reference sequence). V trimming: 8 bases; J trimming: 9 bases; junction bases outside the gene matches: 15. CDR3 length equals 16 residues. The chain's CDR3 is CASEAPAGTSGTEQFF. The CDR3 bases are TGTGCCAGCGAAGCCCCCGCGGGGACTAGCGGCACTGAGCAGTTCTTC.

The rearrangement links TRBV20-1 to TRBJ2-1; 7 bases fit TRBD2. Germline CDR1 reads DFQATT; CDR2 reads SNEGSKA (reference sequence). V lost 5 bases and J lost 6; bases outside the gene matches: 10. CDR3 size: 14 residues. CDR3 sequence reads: CSAGGGVGANEQFF. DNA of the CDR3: TGCAGTGCTGGGGGAGGGGTTGGGGCCAATGAGCAGTTCTTC.

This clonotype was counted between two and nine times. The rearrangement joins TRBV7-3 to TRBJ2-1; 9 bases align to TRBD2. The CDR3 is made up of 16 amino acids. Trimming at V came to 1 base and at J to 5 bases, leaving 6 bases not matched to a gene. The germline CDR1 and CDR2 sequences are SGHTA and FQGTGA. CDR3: CASSLRAAGGNNEQFF. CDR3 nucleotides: TGTGCCAGCAGCTTAAGGGCAGCGGGAGGTAACAATGAGCAGTTCTTC.

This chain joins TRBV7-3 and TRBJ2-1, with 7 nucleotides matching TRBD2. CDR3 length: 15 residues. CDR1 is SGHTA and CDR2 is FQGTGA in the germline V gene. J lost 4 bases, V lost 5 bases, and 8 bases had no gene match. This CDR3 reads CASSAQSGTYNEQFF. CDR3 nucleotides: TGTGCCAGCAGCGCGCAGAGCGGGACTTACAATGAGCAGTTCTTC.

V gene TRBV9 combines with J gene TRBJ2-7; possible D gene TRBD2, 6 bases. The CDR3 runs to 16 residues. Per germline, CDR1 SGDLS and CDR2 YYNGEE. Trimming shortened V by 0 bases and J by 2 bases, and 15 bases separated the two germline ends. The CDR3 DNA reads TGTGCCAGCAGCGTAGGCGGGACGCGCTATGCCTACGAGCAGTACTTC. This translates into CASSVGGTRYAYEQYF.

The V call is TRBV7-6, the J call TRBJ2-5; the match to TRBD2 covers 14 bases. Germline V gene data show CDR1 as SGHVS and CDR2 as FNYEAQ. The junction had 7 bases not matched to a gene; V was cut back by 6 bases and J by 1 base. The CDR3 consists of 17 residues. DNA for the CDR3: TGTGCCAGCAGTCGAAGCGGGACTAGCGGGAGCCAAGAGACCCAGTACTTC. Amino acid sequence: CASSRSGTSGSQETQYF.

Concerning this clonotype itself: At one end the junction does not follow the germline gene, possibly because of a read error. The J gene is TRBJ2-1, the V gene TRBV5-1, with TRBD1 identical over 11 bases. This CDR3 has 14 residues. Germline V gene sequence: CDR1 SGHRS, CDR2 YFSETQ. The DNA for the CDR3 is TGTGCTAGCAGCCCCGGGACAGGGGGCAATGAGCAGTTCTTC. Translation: CASSPGTGGNEQFF.

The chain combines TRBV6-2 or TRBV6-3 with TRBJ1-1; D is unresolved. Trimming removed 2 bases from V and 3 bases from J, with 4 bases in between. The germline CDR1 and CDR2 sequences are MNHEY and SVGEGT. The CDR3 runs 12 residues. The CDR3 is CASSYGYTEAFF. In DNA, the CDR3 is TGTGCCAGCAGTTACGGGTACACTGAAGCTTTCTTT.

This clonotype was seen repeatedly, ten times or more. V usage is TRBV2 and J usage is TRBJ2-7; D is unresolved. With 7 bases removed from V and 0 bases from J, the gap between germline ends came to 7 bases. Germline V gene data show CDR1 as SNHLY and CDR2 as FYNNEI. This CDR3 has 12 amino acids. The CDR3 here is CASTRTSYEQYF. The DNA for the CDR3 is TGTGCCAGCACGCGTACCTCCTACGAGCAGTACTTC.

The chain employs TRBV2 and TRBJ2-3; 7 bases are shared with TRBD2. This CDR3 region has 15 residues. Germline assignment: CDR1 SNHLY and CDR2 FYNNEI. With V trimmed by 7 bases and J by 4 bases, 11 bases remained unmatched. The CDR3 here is CASTSSGKKADTQYF. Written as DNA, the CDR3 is TGTGCCAGCACCTCTAGCGGAAAAAAGGCAGATACGCAGTATTTT.

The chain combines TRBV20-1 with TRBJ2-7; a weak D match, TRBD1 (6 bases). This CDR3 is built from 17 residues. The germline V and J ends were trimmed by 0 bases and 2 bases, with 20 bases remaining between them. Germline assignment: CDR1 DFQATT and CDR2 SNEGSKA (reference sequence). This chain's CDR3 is CSARDPGRGAGAYEQYF. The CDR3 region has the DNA TGCAGTGCTAGAGATCCTGGACGAGGGGCAGGGGCCTACGAGCAGTACTTC.

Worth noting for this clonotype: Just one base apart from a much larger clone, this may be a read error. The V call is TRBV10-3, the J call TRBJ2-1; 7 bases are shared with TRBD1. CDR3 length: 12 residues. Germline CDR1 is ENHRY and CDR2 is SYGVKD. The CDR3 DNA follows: TGTGCCACCAGTGGGACAGCCAATGAGCAGTTCTTC. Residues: CATSGTANEQFF.

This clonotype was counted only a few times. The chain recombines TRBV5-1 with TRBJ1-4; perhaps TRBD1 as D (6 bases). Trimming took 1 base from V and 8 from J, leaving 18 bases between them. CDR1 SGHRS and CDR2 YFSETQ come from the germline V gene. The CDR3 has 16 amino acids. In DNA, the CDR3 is TGCGCCAGCAGCTTGTCTGCGGCAGGGGTTTACGAAAAACTGTTTTTT. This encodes CASSLSAAGVYEKLFF.

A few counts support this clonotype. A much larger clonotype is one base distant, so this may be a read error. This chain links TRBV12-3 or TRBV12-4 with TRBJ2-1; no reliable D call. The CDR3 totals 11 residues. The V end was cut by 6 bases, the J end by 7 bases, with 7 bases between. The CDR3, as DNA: TGTGCCAGCAGGTTTAGGAATGAGCAGTTCTTC. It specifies CASRFRNEQFF.

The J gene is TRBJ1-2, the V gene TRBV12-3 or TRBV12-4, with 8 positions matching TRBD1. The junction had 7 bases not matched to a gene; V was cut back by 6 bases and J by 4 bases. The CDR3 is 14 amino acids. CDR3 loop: CASSVRDRGYGYTF. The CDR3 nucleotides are TGTGCCAGCAGCGTCCGCGACAGGGGCTATGGCTACACCTTC.

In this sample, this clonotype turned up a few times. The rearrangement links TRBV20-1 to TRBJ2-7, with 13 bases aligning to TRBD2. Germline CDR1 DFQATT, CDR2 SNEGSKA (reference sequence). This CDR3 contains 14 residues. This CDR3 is CTAQGTSGIREQYF. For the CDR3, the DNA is TGCACCGCTCAGGGGACTAGCGGGATCCGCGAGCAGTACTTC.

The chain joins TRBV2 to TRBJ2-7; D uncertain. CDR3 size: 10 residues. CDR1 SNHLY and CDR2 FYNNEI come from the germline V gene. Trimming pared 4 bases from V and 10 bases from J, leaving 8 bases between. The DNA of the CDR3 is TGTGCCAGCAGTGCGGGCGCTCAGTACTTC. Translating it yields CASSAGAQYF.